These 26 T cell receptor beta chains were all obtained from the same sample, sequenced in a study of human T cells and chemical hapten exposure (dated by TCRdb to the early 2020s). The sample's time point label, decoded: patch test 1, 2 weeks after DPC sensitization. According to the study, the label for this sample's treatment or condition signals: therapeutic diphenylcyclopropenone sensitization with weekly scalp DPC. Library preparation was by RACE. Data came from a NextSeq 500. Using fastp trimming at Q25 and MiXCR clonotype assembly, TCRdb reanalyzed the public sequencing data and kept in-frame beta chains. Records with the same CDR3 protein are collapsed into one entry carrying the most frequent genes and DNA. Across this sample there are about 380,000 distinct CDR3 sequences, with 4.8% seen only once. The ten largest clones take up under 3% of the sample. Sequencing used whole blood, obtained in connection with sensitization to the hapten diphenylcyclopropenone (DPC). The receptors stem from a woman in her fifties or sixties with alopecia areata. Some clones in this sample may be carry-over from other donors' samples.

This clonotype was recorded at least ten times. The rearrangement uses TRBV6-2 or TRBV6-3 and TRBJ2-7, with 7 bases aligning to TRBD1. V dropped 0 bases and J dropped 9; count of bases not matched to a gene: 17. The germline V gene encodes CDR1 MNHEY and CDR2 SVGEGT. This CDR3 comprises 17 residues. The CDR3 DNA reads as TGTGCCAGCAGTTACTCGCCGGGCCTTCGGACAGGACCGGGGCAGTACTTC. Translated: CASSYSPGLRTGPGQYF.

The CDR3 spells CSARPGGGGTEAFF. The CDR3 DNA reads as TGCAGTGCTAGACCCGGTGGGGGTGGCACTGAAGCTTTCTTT. The rearrangement joins TRBV20-1 to TRBJ1-1; D is perhaps TRBD1 (5 bases). The V end lost 2 bases, the J end lost 4 bases, and 14 bases lay between the germline ends. This CDR3 is 14 amino acids long. CDR1 DFQATT and CDR2 SNEGSKA come from the germline V gene (reference sequence).

Many counts were recorded for this clonotype. This chain uses TRBV5-4 with TRBJ2-1; D may be TRBD1 (5 bases). The CDR3 length is 11 residues. From germline, CDR1 is SGHNT and CDR2 YYREEE (reference sequence). V lost 10 bases to trimming and J lost 5 bases, with 10 bases between them. The CDR3 sequence: CAGQTDNEQFF. CDR3 DNA: TGTGCCGGCCAGACAGACAATGAGCAGTTCTTC.

This clonotype has a count of ten or more. The V gene is TRBV9, the J gene TRBJ1-5; D unclear. V lost 2 bases and J lost 6, with 15 bases in between. The germline V gene has CDR1 SGDLS and CDR2 YYNGEE. The CDR3 length is 15 residues. The CDR3, as DNA: TGTGCCAGCAGCGTCCAGCCTGGGGAGGCTCAGCCCCAGCATTTT. The encoded protein is CASSVQPGEAQPQHF.

This clonotype appeared many times. The rearrangement uses TRBV7-7 and TRBJ2-3; perhaps TRBD1 as D (7 bases). Germline CDR1 is SSHAT and CDR2 is FNYEAQ (reference sequence). This CDR3 has 15 amino acids. V was clipped by 5 bases and J by 6 bases, with 18 bases between them. The CDR3 region is CASSPSSRGVDTQYF. The CDR3 DNA reads as TGTGCCAGCAGCCCCTCTTCCAGGGGGGTTGATACGCAGTATTTT.

This clonotype was detected ten times or more. The chain recombines TRBV7-2 with TRBJ1-5; 9 bases map to TRBD1. The V and J ends lost 6 bases and 5 bases, in that order; junction bases with no gene match: 8. Germline V gene lookup returns CDR1 SGHTA and CDR2 FQGNSA. The CDR3 runs 15 residues. The CDR3 nucleotides read TGTGCCAGCAGTCCGGGACAGGGTATTGATCAGCCCCAGCATTTT. Translated, it gives CASSPGQGIDQPQHF. The whole variable domain, filled in from reference TRBV7-2 and TRBJ1-5, reads GAGVSQSPSNKVTEKGKDVELRCDPISGHTALYWYRQSLGQGLEFLIYFQGNSAPDKSGLPSDRFSAERTGGSVSTLTIQRTQQEDSAVYLCASSPGQGIDQPQHFGDGTRLSIL.

At least ten counts were recorded for this clonotype. In nucleotides, the CDR3 is TGTGCCTGGAGACCGACAGGGGTCACTGAAGCTTTCTTT. Translating gives CAWRPTGVTEAFF. The gene calls are TRBV30 and TRBJ1-1, with TRBD1 identical over 8 bases. Germline V gene lookup returns CDR1 GTSNPN and CDR2 SVGIG (reference sequence). Trimming at V came to 3 bases and at J to 4 bases, leaving 4 bases not matched to a gene. This CDR3 contains 13 residues. The variable domain in full, completed from reference TRBV30 and TRBJ1-1, reads SQTIHQWPATLVQPVGSPLSLECTVEGTSNPNLYWYRQAAGRGLQLLFYSVGIGQISSEVPQNLSASRPQDRQFILSSKKLLLSDSGFYLCAWRPTGVTEAFFGQGTRLTVV.

This clonotype was detected only a few times. V is TRBV7-9 and J is TRBJ2-7; 10 nucleotides match TRBD1. CDR3 size: 17 residues. Losses at the gene ends were 4 bases for V and 3 bases for J; bases not matched to a gene: 12. The germline CDR1 and CDR2 sequences are SEHNR and FQNEAQ (reference sequence). The DNA for the CDR3 is TGTGCCAGCAGCTCAACTTCCGGGACAGGGGCTTTCTACGAGCAGTACTTC. It encodes CASSSTSGTGAFYEQYF.

This clonotype appeared many times. The rearrangement uses TRBV20-1 and TRBJ1-1; the match to TRBD1 covers 8 bases. The trim removed 6 bases at V and 6 bases at J, leaving 9 bases unmatched. The CDR3 consists of 13 residues. Germline-derived CDR1 and CDR2 are DFQATT and SNEGSKA (reference sequence). The CDR3 reads CSALTGEIPEAFF. The DNA of the CDR3 is TGCAGTGCGTTGACAGGGGAAATTCCTGAAGCTTTCTTT.

This rearrangement joins TRBV5-1 to TRBJ2-5; tentatively, D is TRBD1 (5 bases). The CDR3 length is 14 residues. The ends were cut back, 5 bases at V and 1 base at J, with 12 bases in the middle. Germline values: CDR1 SGHRS, CDR2 YFSETQ. CDR3 sequence reads: CASSLQVPQETQYF. DNA for the CDR3: TGCGCCAGCAGTTTACAGGTTCCCCAAGAGACCCAGTACTTC. Drawing the rest from reference TRBV5-1 and TRBJ2-5, the complete variable domain is KAGVTQTPRYLIKTRGQQVTLSCSPISGHRSVSWYQQTPGQGLQFLFEYFSETQRNKGNFPGRFSGRQFSNSRSEMNVSTLELGDSALYLCASSLQVPQETQYFGPGTRLLVL.

This clonotype was observed at least ten times. The chain links TRBV5-1 to TRBJ1-1; D is uncertain. V was cut by 0 bases and J by 1 base, with 7 bases left in between. From germline, CDR1 is SGHRS and CDR2 YFSETQ. The CDR3 runs 14 residues. CDR3 coding DNA: TGCGCCAGCAGCTTGGGTTCTTCGAACACTGAAGCTTTCTTT. Protein product: CASSLGSSNTEAFF.

This clonotype was observed at least ten times. The chain has TRBV9 and TRBJ2-7; TRBD1 is a possible D gene (6 bases). Germline-derived CDR1 and CDR2 are SGDLS and YYNGEE. This CDR3 is built from 14 residues. Trimming pared 2 bases from V and 0 bases from J, leaving 9 bases between. This CDR3 reads CASSVGASSYEQYF. CDR3 nucleotide sequence: TGTGCCAGCAGCGTGGGGGCGAGCTCCTACGAGCAGTACTTC. The full variable domain, in which reference TRBV9 and TRBJ2-7 provide the parts outside the CDR3, is DSGVTQTPKHLITATGQRVTLRCSPRSGDLSVYWYQQSLDQGLQFLIQYYNGEERAKGNILERFSAQQFPDLHSELNLSSLELGDSALYFCASSVGASSYEQYFGPGTRLTVT.

This chain links TRBV4-3 with TRBJ2-6; D call uncertain. The CDR3 totals 17 residues. The ends were cut back, 4 bases at V and 0 bases at J, with 13 bases in the middle. The V gene's germline CDR1 is LGHNA and CDR2 YSLEER. CDR3 DNA: TGCGCCAGCAGCCGCGCAAGATTGTCCTCTGGGGCCAACGTCCTGACTTTC. Translating it yields CASSRARLSSGANVLTF.

This clonotype has only a few counts. The chain couples TRBV5-5 to TRBJ1-5, with D possibly being TRBD1 (6 bases). V lost 0 bases to trimming and J lost 2 bases, with 9 bases between them. Per germline, CDR1 SGHKS and CDR2 YYEKEE (reference sequence). This CDR3 comprises 15 residues. The CDR3 loop reads CASSLAAGGNQPQHF. For the CDR3, the DNA is TGTGCCAGCAGCTTGGCCGCAGGGGGCAATCAGCCCCAGCATTTT.

This clonotype showed up just a few times. The chain combines TRBV5-4 with TRBJ1-1; D is uncertain. This CDR3 is 14 amino acids long. V lost 3 bases and J lost 1, with 10 bases in between. Germline CDR1 SGHNT, CDR2 YYREEE (reference sequence). The CDR3 is CASSWTQANTEAFF. The CDR3 DNA reads TGTGCCAGCAGCTGGACGCAGGCGAACACTGAAGCTTTCTTT.

This clonotype showed up many times. This chain connects TRBV7-8 to TRBJ1-5, with D uncertain. CDR3 size: 13 residues. Germline loops: CDR1 SGHVS, CDR2 FQNEAQ. V lost 1 base and J lost 7, with 8 bases in between. CDR3 coding DNA: TGTGCCAGCAGCTTAGATTGGTCCCAGCCCCAGCATTTT. Its protein is CASSLDWSQPQHF.

This sequence joins TRBV9 and TRBJ2-3; D possibly corresponds to TRBD1 (6 bases). The ends were cut back, 0 bases at V and 10 bases at J, with 18 bases in the middle. Germline V gives CDR1 SGDLS, CDR2 YYNGEE. The CDR3 extends over 15 amino acids. This CDR3 reads CASSVVGARSDSQYF. CDR3 DNA sequence: TGTGCCAGCAGCGTAGTGGGGGCGCGTTCGGATTCGCAGTATTTT.

This clonotype was picked up a small number of times. This chain links TRBV20-1 with TRBJ2-7; D remains ambiguous. This CDR3 spans 14 amino acids. Germline V gene data show CDR1 as DFQATT and CDR2 as SNEGSKA (reference sequence). Between the trimmed V and J ends, which lost 2 bases and 7 bases, there was a span of 18 bases. CDR3 DNA: TGCAGTGCTAGATCTCTTACTACTGGGGTAGAGCAGTACTTC. As protein: CSARSLTTGVEQYF.

This clonotype has only a few counts. This chain links TRBV10-3 with TRBJ1-1, with no clear D. V was trimmed by 3 bases and J by 0 bases, leaving 11 bases between them. Germline CDR1 reads ENHRY; CDR2 reads SYGVKD. The CDR3 is made up of 15 amino acids. The CDR3 reads CAISDSGLLNTEAFF. The CDR3 nucleotides are TGTGCCATCAGTGATTCTGGACTTTTGAACACTGAAGCTTTCTTT.

This clonotype has a count of ten or more. The genes are TRBV7-2 and TRBJ2-1; 16 bases agree with TRBD2. Germline-derived CDR1 and CDR2 are SGHTA and FQGNSA. The trim removed 5 bases at V and 13 bases at J, leaving 5 bases unmatched. This CDR3 comprises 14 residues. Written as DNA, the CDR3 is TGTGCCAGCAGCGTAGGGACTAGCGGGAGGGCCCAGTTCTTC. Its translation is CASSVGTSGRAQFF.

In this sample, this clonotype turned up a few times. This chain links TRBV20-1 with TRBJ2-3; unclear D gene. V lost 0 bases and J 4 bases, leaving 5 bases between the germline ends. The CDR3 consists of 12 residues. From germline, CDR1 is DFQATT and CDR2 SNEGSKA (reference sequence). The CDR3 nucleotides read TGCAGTGCTAGAGATTGGGCAGATACGCAGTATTTT. Residues: CSARDWADTQYF.

The CDR3 sequence: CASSRGGRMNTEAFF. The CDR3 DNA follows: TGTGCCAGCTCCCGGGGGGGGCGGATGAACACTGAAGCTTTCTTT. The gene calls are TRBV9 and TRBJ1-1, with D possibly TRBD1 on 6 matching bases. The CDR3 is 15 residues long. Trimming stripped 7 bases from V and 0 bases from J, with 16 bases between. The germline V gene encodes CDR1 SGDLS and CDR2 YYNGEE.

This clonotype appeared many times. The chain carries TRBV7-2 and TRBJ2-3; a weak D match, TRBD2 (7 bases). V lost 2 bases to trimming and J lost 6 bases, with 12 bases between them. Germline V gene sequence: CDR1 SGHTA, CDR2 FQGNSA. The CDR3 has 14 residues. CDR3 sequence (DNA): TGTGCCAGCAGCTTAACGAGGGGGGGTGATACGCAGTATTTT. Its protein is CASSLTRGGDTQYF. The full variable domain, in which reference TRBV7-2 and TRBJ2-3 provide the parts outside the CDR3, is GAGVSQSPSNKVTEKGKDVELRCDPISGHTALYWYRQSLGQGLEFLIYFQGNSAPDKSGLPSDRFSAERTGGSVSTLTIQRTQQEDSAVYLCASSLTRGGDTQYFGPGTRLTVL.

The chain has TRBV3-1 and TRBJ1-1; the match to TRBD1 covers 10 bases. After removal of 5 bases from V and 5 bases from J, the junction contained 5 bases not matched to a gene. The CDR3 covers 14 residues. Germline CDR1 and CDR2: LGHDT and YNNKEL (reference sequence). The CDR3 region is CASSSGQGLTEAFF. The DNA of the CDR3 is TGTGCCAGCAGCTCGGGACAGGGGTTAACTGAAGCTTTCTTT. Drawing the rest from reference TRBV3-1 and TRBJ1-1, the complete variable domain is DTAVSQTPKYLVTQMGNDKSIKCEQNLGHDTMYWYKQDSKKFLKIMFSYNNKELIINETVPNRFSPKSPDKAHLNLHINSLELGDSAVYFCASSSGQGLTEAFFGQGTRLTVV.

This rearrangement joins TRBV29-1 to TRBJ1-2; D is ambiguous. This CDR3 comprises 13 residues. CDR1 is SQVTM and CDR2 is ANQGSEA in the germline V gene. V was pared by 6 bases and J by 1 base, with 12 bases between. The CDR3 bases are TGCAGCGTACCGGGCCAACTTAACTATGGCTACACCTTC. Its translation is CSVPGQLNYGYTF.

Only a few counts were recorded for this clonotype. CDR3 region: CAISGSREDEQFF. The CDR3 DNA follows: TGTGCCATCAGTGGGTCGCGGGAGGATGAGCAGTTCTTC. The gene calls are TRBV10-3 and TRBJ2-1, with 8 bases fitting TRBD2. With 4 bases clipped from V and 8 bases from J, the junction kept 4 bases outside the gene matches. CDR1 and CDR2 from the germline V gene are ENHRY and SYGVKD. The CDR3 spans 13 residues.